A single sample gave rise to the 23 T cell receptor beta chains below, sequenced in a study of blood T cell repertoires in COVID-19. Profiling relied on immunoSEQ multiplex PCR, and the TCRdb table lists in-frame clones only, not all of them. This table holds 200,000 to 300,000 clones, around 92% found once. The specimen was PBMCs or T cells enriched from blood (not recorded which). The origin of the receptors is a woman younger than 45 with acute COVID-19.

The chain employs TRBV5-4 and TRBJ1-1; D remains ambiguous. With 4 bases removed from V and 1 base from J, the gap between germline ends came to 11 bases. The CDR3 consists of 14 residues. Looked up from germline, CDR1 is SGHNT and CDR2 is YYREEE (reference sequence). CDR3 protein: CASSLKTGNTEAFF. The CDR3 DNA sequence: TGTGCCAGCAGCCTAAAGACTGGGAACACTGAAGCTTTCTTT. Using reference TRBV5-4 and TRBJ1-1 for the parts outside the CDR3, the full variable domain is ETGVTQSPTHLIKTRGQQVTLRCSSQSGHNTVSWYQQALGQGPQFIFQYYREEENGRGNFPPRFSGLQFPNYSSELNVNALELDDSALYLCASSLKTGNTEAFFGQGTRLTVV.

The chain has TRBV19 and TRBJ1-1, with D hard to call. In germline, CDR1 is LNHDA, CDR2 SQIVND (reference sequence). V lost 4 bases and J lost 1, with 7 bases in between. There are 13 residues in the CDR3. CDR3 nucleotide sequence: TGTGCCAGTAGTAAGTACAGGAACACTGAAGCTTTCTTT. It specifies CASSKYRNTEAFF.

The rearrangement uses TRBV4-2 and TRBJ2-3; tentative D call: TRBD2 (5 bases). Trimming cost V 1 base and J 0 bases, with 5 bases left between them. The CDR3 has 14 residues. CDR1 and CDR2 (germline): LGHNA, YNFKEQ. In DNA, the CDR3 is TGTGCCAGCAGCCAAGGGACTAGCACAGATACGCAGTATTTT. It yields the protein CASSQGTSTDTQYF.

The chain recombines TRBV9 with TRBJ1-4; TRBD1 matches at 11 bases. Trimming cost V 2 bases and J 7 bases; bases outside gene matches: 13. The length of the CDR3 is 18 residues. Germline V gives CDR1 SGDLS, CDR2 YYNGEE. The CDR3 DNA is TGTGCCAGCAGCGTCGGGCCAGGAGGGGACAGGGGGTTTGAAAAACTGTTTTTT. This encodes CASSVGPGGDRGFEKLFF. The variable domain in full, with the rest retrieved from reference TRBV9 and TRBJ1-4, is DSGVTQTPKHLITATGQRVTLRCSPRSGDLSVYWYQQSLDQGLQFLIQYYNGEERAKGNILERFSAQQFPDLHSELNLSSLELGDSALYFCASSVGPGGDRGFEKLFFGSGTQLSVL.

The chain couples TRBV19 to TRBJ1-3; no clear D gene. The germline V gene has CDR1 LNHDA and CDR2 SQIVND (reference sequence). V gave up 7 bases and J gave up 2 bases, with 9 bases separating them. This CDR3 region has 13 residues. The chain's CDR3 is CASTGFPGNTIYF. CDR3 bases: TGTGCCAGTACAGGCTTTCCTGGAAACACCATATATTTT. Full variable domain (missing parts from reference TRBV19 and TRBJ1-3): DGGITQSPKYLFRKEGQNVTLSCEQNLNHDAMYWYRQDPGQGLRLIYYSQIVNDFQKGDIAEGYSVSREKKESFPLTVTSAQKNPTAFYLCASTGFPGNTIYFGEGSWLTVV.

The CDR3 loop reads CASSLWGSSSFNSPLHF. The CDR3 DNA is TGTGCCAGCAGTTTATGGGGCAGCTCAAGCTTTAATTCACCCCTCCACTTT. This chain joins TRBV27 and TRBJ1-6; D possibly corresponds to TRBD1 (5 bases). CDR3 size: 17 residues. Germline CDR1 and CDR2: MNHEY and SMNVEV (reference sequence). V was clipped by 1 base and J by 6 bases, with 16 bases between them.

The chain recombines TRBV3-1 (or the pseudogene TRBV3-2) with TRBJ2-1, with 8 bases that match TRBD2. The germline gives CDR1 LGHDT, CDR2 YNNKEL (reference sequence). J gave up 1 base and V 3 bases, and 2 bases lay outside the gene matches. The length of the CDR3 is 15 residues. The CDR3 sequence: CASSHRGGSYNEQFF. DNA for the CDR3: TGTGCCAGCAGCCACCGGGGGGGGTCCTACAATGAGCAGTTCTTC.

CDR3 DNA sequence: TGCGCCAGCAGCCATATGCAGGGGGTCAATGAAAAACTGTTTTTT. As protein: CASSHMQGVNEKLFF. The chain is built from TRBV4-1 and TRBJ1-4, with 7 bases identical to TRBD1. The CDR3 is 15 amino acids. The germline V gene has CDR1 MGHRA and CDR2 YSYEKL. Trimming removed 3 bases from V and 5 bases from J; junction bases left unmatched: 6.

This chain links TRBV10-1 with TRBJ2-1; perhaps TRBD2 as D (6 bases). With 2 bases removed from V and 4 bases from J, the gap between germline ends came to 6 bases. CDR1 is WNHNN, CDR2 SYGVQD, per germline (reference sequence). The CDR3 has 13 residues. The CDR3 DNA reads TGCGCCAGCAGTGAGGGGACTTACAATGAGCAGTTCTTC. Protein product: CASSEGTYNEQFF.

The chain combines TRBV28 with TRBJ1-2; 10 bases align to TRBD1. Germline CDR1 reads MDHEN; CDR2 reads SYDVKM. This CDR3 is 16 amino acids long. Trimming removed 5 bases from V and 5 bases from J; junction bases left unmatched: 11. CDR3 bases: TGTGCCAGCAGTAGGACCGGGACAGGGGTGAGGTATGGCTACACCTTC. This sequence encodes CASSRTGTGVRYGYTF.

The J gene is TRBJ2-5, the V gene TRBV4-3; TRBD1 agrees at 7 bases. Germline CDR1 and CDR2: LGHNA and YSLEER. The CDR3 length is 15 residues. The junction had 8 bases not matched to a gene; V was cut back by 3 bases and J by 4 bases. CDR3 in amino acids: CASSQRWTGAETQYF. CDR3 in DNA: TGCGCCAGCAGCCAGAGGTGGACAGGAGCAGAGACCCAGTACTTC.

V and J are TRBV28 and TRBJ1-5; D may be TRBD1 (5 bases). The germline gives CDR1 MDHEN, CDR2 SYDVKM. The CDR3 is 16 residues long. V was trimmed by 5 bases and J by 1 base, leaving 15 bases between them. The CDR3 region has the DNA TGTGCCAGCAGTGCCGAGATTCGGGGGAGCAATCAGCCCCAGCATTTT. This encodes CASSAEIRGSNQPQHF.

This chain connects TRBV21-1 to TRBJ2-7; the D call in the table, TRBD1, was not verified against the DNA. TRBV21-1 is reported as a pseudogene. CDR3 length equals 15 residues. The CDR3 coding sequence is TGTGCCAGCAGCACCCGCCGGGACATCTCCTACGAGCAGTACTTC. It translates to CASSTRRDISYEQYF.

The chain couples TRBV20-1 to TRBJ2-5; D is possibly TRBD2 (7 bases). CDR1 and CDR2 from the germline V gene are DFQATT and SNEGSKA (reference sequence). There are 11 residues in the CDR3. V lost 7 bases and J 5 bases, leaving 11 bases between the germline ends. For the CDR3, the DNA is TGCAGTGTGGGGGGGCGGGAGACCCAGTACTTC. This encodes CSVGGRETQYF.

The chain recombines TRBV5-6 with TRBJ1-5; 8 bases align to TRBD1. The CDR3 has 15 amino acids. CDR1 and CDR2 (germline): SGHDT, YYEEEE. The junction had 8 bases not matched to a gene; V was cut back by 2 bases and J by 7 bases. The CDR3 spells CASSFQDREGQPQHF. Written as DNA, the CDR3 is TGTGCCAGCAGCTTCCAGGACAGGGAAGGCCAGCCCCAGCATTTT.

The chain carries TRBV6-5 and TRBJ1-2; D not certain. CDR1 and CDR2 (germline): MNHEY, SVGAGI. V gave up 10 bases and J gave up 9 bases, with 18 bases separating them. This CDR3 region has 12 residues. CDR3 loop: CATRWVGGRYTF. For the CDR3, the DNA is TGTGCCACCCGTTGGGTGGGAGGGCGCTACACCTTC.

The genes are TRBV12-3 or TRBV12-4 and TRBJ1-1; D might be TRBD1 (5 bases). The CDR3 has 13 amino acids. Trimming left V 9 bases short and J 0 bases short, with 11 bases between. DNA for the CDR3: TGTGCCAGTGACAGACACATGAACACTGAAGCTTTCTTT. Its protein product is CASDRHMNTEAFF.

V and J are TRBV5-8 and TRBJ1-1; D gene ambiguous. In germline, CDR1 is SGHTS, CDR2 YDEGEE. The CDR3 is made up of 15 amino acids. Between the trimmed V and J ends, which lost 2 bases and 1 base, there was a span of 12 bases. CDR3 sequence: CASSLKGAGNTEAFF. The CDR3 region has the DNA TGTGCCAGCAGCTTAAAGGGCGCGGGGAACACTGAAGCTTTCTTT.

The J gene is TRBJ2-1, the V gene TRBV7-9; D is uncertain. With 4 bases removed from V and 0 bases from J, the gap between germline ends came to 10 bases. From germline, CDR1 is SEHNR and CDR2 FQNEAQ (reference sequence). The CDR3 extends over 15 amino acids. The CDR3 here is CASSSLVSSYNEQFF. CDR3 nucleotides: TGTGCCAGCAGCTCCTTGGTTAGCTCCTACAATGAGCAGTTCTTC.

About this clone itself: Other nucleotide sequences from this sample produce the same CDR3. V gene TRBV7-3 combines with J gene TRBJ2-1; TRBD1 agrees at 9 bases. The germline V gene has CDR1 SGHTA and CDR2 FQGTGA. The CDR3 is 15 amino acids. V lost 2 bases, J lost 7 bases, and 6 bases stayed unmatched. Here the CDR3 DNA reads TGTGCCAGCAGCTTAGGGACAGGGTTCGATAATGAGCAGTTCTTC. Translated, it gives CASSLGTGFDNEQFF.

The rearrangement links TRBV5-1 to TRBJ2-1; 8 bases map to TRBD2. Germline CDR1 and CDR2: SGHRS and YFSETQ. The CDR3 contains 15 residues. V shed 2 bases and J 0 bases; nucleotides not matched to a gene: 1. CDR3 sequence reads: CASSLSGGSYNEQFF. The CDR3 nucleotides read TGCGCCAGCAGCTTAAGCGGGGGCTCCTACAATGAGCAGTTCTTC.

The V gene is TRBV30, the J gene TRBJ1-5; no firm D call. The CDR3 spans 13 residues. Per the germline V gene, CDR1 is GTSNPN and CDR2 is SVGIG (reference sequence). Trimming took 4 bases from V and 3 from J, leaving 10 bases between them. DNA of the CDR3: TGTGCCTGGAAGCACGGTGACAATCAGCCCCAGCATTTT. Translated: CAWKHGDNQPQHF.

This clone was observed a single time. V and J are TRBV6-6 and TRBJ1-1, with TRBD1 as a possible D gene (6 bases). V lost 5 bases and J 4 bases, leaving 26 bases between the germline ends. Germline lookup yields CDR1 MNHNY and CDR2 SVGAGI (reference sequence). The CDR3 is made up of 18 amino acids. The CDR3 DNA follows: TGTGCCAGCAGTCCGGCGGCGGGGGGCCCTTCCATGGGCACTGAAGCTTTCTTT. Translated, it gives CASSPAAGGPSMGTEAFF.